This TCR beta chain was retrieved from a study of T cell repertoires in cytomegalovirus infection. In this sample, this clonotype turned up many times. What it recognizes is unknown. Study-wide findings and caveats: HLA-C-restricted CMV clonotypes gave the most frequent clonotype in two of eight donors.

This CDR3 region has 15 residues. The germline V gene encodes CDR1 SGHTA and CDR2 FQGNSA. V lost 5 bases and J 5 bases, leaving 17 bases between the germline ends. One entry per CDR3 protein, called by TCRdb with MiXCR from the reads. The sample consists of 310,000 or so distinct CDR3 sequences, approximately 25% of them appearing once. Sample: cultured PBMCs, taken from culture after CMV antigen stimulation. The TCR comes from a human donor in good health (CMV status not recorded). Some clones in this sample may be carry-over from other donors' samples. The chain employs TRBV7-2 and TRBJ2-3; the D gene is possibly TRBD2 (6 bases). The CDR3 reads CASSPLASGGDTQYF. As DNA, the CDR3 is TGTGCCAGCAGCCCCCTAGCGTCAGGAGGAGATACGCAGTATTTT.